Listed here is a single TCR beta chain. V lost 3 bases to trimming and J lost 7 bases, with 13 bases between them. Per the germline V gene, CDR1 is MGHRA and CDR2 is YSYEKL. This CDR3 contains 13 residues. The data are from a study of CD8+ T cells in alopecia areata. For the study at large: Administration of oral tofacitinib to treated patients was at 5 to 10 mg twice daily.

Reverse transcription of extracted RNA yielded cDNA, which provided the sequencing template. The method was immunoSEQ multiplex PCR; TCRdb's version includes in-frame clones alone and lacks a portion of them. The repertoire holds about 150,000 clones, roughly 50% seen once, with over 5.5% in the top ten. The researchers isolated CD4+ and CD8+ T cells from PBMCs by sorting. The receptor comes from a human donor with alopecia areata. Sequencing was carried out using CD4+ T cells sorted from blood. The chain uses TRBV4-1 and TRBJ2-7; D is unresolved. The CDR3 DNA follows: TGCGCCAGCAGCCACACTGCTTTTGAGGAGCAGTACTTC. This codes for CASSHTAFEEQYF.